This T cell receptor beta chain was sequenced in a study of blood T cell repertoires in COVID-19. In the study overall: Sites in the United States, Italy and Spain provided acute and convalescent COVID-19 samples.

Participants' reported clinical history set cohort assignment. The V end was cut by 4 bases, the J end by 4 bases, with 10 bases between. The CDR3 is made up of 13 amino acids. The germline V gene encodes CDR1 SNHLY and CDR2 FYNNEI. The authors' processing: Reference gene primer amplification gave estimated nucleated cell counts. Data came from immunoSEQ multiplex PCR; TCRdb stores just in-frame clones and leaves some out. V, J and clone size were drawn from that table, and D and trimming were deduced from the DNA. The repertoire consists of around 250,000 clones, with around 84% occurring once and the leading ten covering approximately 1.7%.

The J gene is TRBJ2-5, the V gene TRBV2; weak D call: TRBD1 (6 bases). Specimen: PBMCs or T cells enriched from blood (not recorded which). The source of this sequence is a woman in her fifties or sixties who had recovered from COVID-19. The CDR3 coding sequence is TGTGCCAGCAGTGTGGGGGCACGAGAGACCCAGTACTTC. It translates to CASSVGARETQYF.